Each of the 18 T cell receptor beta chains below was sequenced from the same sample in a study of graft-versus-host responses after intestinal transplantation. TCRdb keeps only in-frame clones here, not all; method: immunoSEQ multiplex PCR. The sample gives 13,000 or so clones, approximately 84% of which show up once; roughly a quarter is in the top ten. The sequencing used PBMCs, collected after intestinal transplantation. Every receptor here comes from a human patient who received an intestinal transplant, so some T cells may come from the graft donor.

The V gene is TRBV5-4, the J gene TRBJ1-2; a weak D match, TRBD1 (6 bases). V shed 3 bases and J shed 8 bases, with 20 bases lying between them. CDR1 and CDR2 from the germline V gene are SGHNT and YYREEE (reference sequence). This CDR3 has 15 residues. The CDR3 region is CASSSRDNPRKGYTF. Here the CDR3 DNA reads TGTGCCAGCAGCTCCCGGGACAACCCTAGGAAGGGCTACACCTTC. The complete variable domain, with remaining parts taken from reference TRBV5-4 and TRBJ1-2, reads ETGVTQSPTHLIKTRGQQVTLRCSSQSGHNTVSWYQQALGQGPQFIFQYYREEENGRGNFPPRFSGLQFPNYSSELNVNALELDDSALYLCASSSRDNPRKGYTFGSGTRLTVV.

This clone was counted only a few times. The chain employs TRBV4-1 and TRBJ1-5; D remains ambiguous. The germline CDR1 and CDR2 sequences are MGHRA and YSYEKL. V lost 0 bases and J 7 bases, leaving 7 bases between the germline ends. CDR3 length: 13 residues. The CDR3 DNA reads as TGCGCCAGCAGCCAAGACATCTGGCAGCCCCAGCATTTT. Residues: CASSQDIWQPQHF.

The chain employs TRBV19 and TRBJ2-7; TRBD2 agrees at 7 bases. Germline CDR1 is LNHDA and CDR2 is SQIVND (reference sequence). This CDR3 has 14 amino acids. Trimming cost V 3 bases and J 0 bases; bases outside gene matches: 2. The CDR3 here is CASSMGGSSYEQYF. DNA for the CDR3: TGTGCCAGTAGTATGGGGGGGTCCTCCTACGAGCAGTACTTC.

A word on this clone: This specimen includes other DNA sequences encoding the same CDR3. The chain links TRBV6-1 to TRBJ1-1, with D perhaps matching TRBD1 (6 bases). The ends were cut back, 7 bases at V and 0 bases at J, with 12 bases in the middle. The CDR3 totals 14 residues. Germline V lookup: CDR1 MNHNS, CDR2 SASEGT. The CDR3 coding sequence is TGTGCCAGCAATGATCGGACAGTGAACACTGAAGCTTTCTTT. Translation gives CASNDRTVNTEAFF.

This clone was seen a few times. The chain couples TRBV28 to TRBJ2-7; tentatively, D is TRBD1 (6 bases). Germline V lookup: CDR1 MDHEN, CDR2 SYDVKM. The ends were cut back, 4 bases at V and 5 bases at J, with 15 bases in the middle. The CDR3 totals 14 residues. The CDR3 spells CASSSGGQWHEQYF. In DNA, the CDR3 is TGTGCCAGCAGTTCTGGCGGACAGTGGCACGAGCAGTACTTC.

The V call is TRBV29-1, the J call TRBJ2-7; tentatively, D is TRBD2 (6 bases). Germline loops: CDR1 SQVTM, CDR2 ANQGSEA. Trimming took 3 bases from V and 0 from J, leaving 15 bases between them. The length of the CDR3 is 15 residues. The CDR3 protein is CSVEGKAGTSYEQYF. CDR3 nucleotide sequence: TGCAGCGTTGAGGGTAAGGCGGGGACCTCCTACGAGCAGTACTTC.

The CDR3 here is CASSLSGLAGGWSYNEQFF. The CDR3, as DNA: TGTGCCAGCAGTTTATCGGGACTAGCGGGAGGTTGGTCCTACAATGAGCAGTTCTTC. The chain is built from TRBV27 and TRBJ2-1, with 15 bases matching TRBD2. This CDR3 has 19 residues. Germline lookup yields CDR1 MNHEY and CDR2 SMNVEV (reference sequence). V shed 0 bases and J 1 base; nucleotides not matched to a gene: 4.

This clone came up a few times. The chain is built from TRBV27 and TRBJ2-7; 11 nucleotides align to TRBD1. This CDR3 has 14 residues. The trim removed 5 bases at V and 3 bases at J, leaving 3 bases unmatched. Per the germline V gene, CDR1 is MNHEY and CDR2 is SMNVEV (reference sequence). CDR3 protein: CASSPGTGGYEQYF. The CDR3 DNA follows: TGTGCCAGCAGTCCCGGGACAGGGGGCTACGAGCAGTACTTC.

This clone was seen once. Compared with germline, one end of the junction differs, possibly owing to a read error. The chain is built from TRBV7-7 and TRBJ1-4; D is ambiguous. Germline lookup yields CDR1 SSHAT and CDR2 FNYEAQ (reference sequence). The CDR3 is made up of 14 amino acids. The CDR3: CASSRFATNEKLFF. In DNA form, the CDR3 reads TGTGCTAGCAGCCGCTTTGCAACTAATGAAAAACTGTTTTTT.

The chain carries TRBV5-1 and TRBJ2-7, with D perhaps assigned TRBD1 or TRBD2 (6 bases each). Germline assignment: CDR1 SGHRS and CDR2 YFSETQ. V shed 4 bases and J shed 7 bases, with 15 bases lying between them. This CDR3 has 13 residues. The CDR3 bases are TGCGCCAGCAGCACGGCTGGGGGGCGGGAGCAGTACTTC. It specifies CASSTAGGREQYF.

In this sample, this clone turned up a few times. The chain links TRBV19 to TRBJ1-1; D not resolved. The V gene lost 6 bases and the J gene lost 6 bases, with 14 bases spanning the gap. The CDR3 contains 13 residues. From germline, CDR1 is LNHDA and CDR2 SQIVND (reference sequence). CDR3 in DNA: TGTGCCAGTAGGCGCCACGGAGGTCCTGAAGCTTTCTTT. It encodes CASRRHGGPEAFF.

With respect to this clone: Different DNA sequences within this sample yield the same CDR3. The J gene is TRBJ1-2, the V gene TRBV7-9; TRBD1 aligns across 7 bases. Germline lookup yields CDR1 SEHNR and CDR2 FQNEAQ (reference sequence). Losses at the gene ends were 3 bases for V and 7 bases for J; bases not matched to a gene: 14. This CDR3 has 16 amino acids. The CDR3 DNA reads as TGTGCCAGCAGCTTTATAGGGGGTCAAGGGGGCATTGGCTACACCTTC. Translating gives CASSFIGGQGGIGYTF.

This sequence joins TRBV7-8 and TRBJ2-5; D is perhaps TRBD1 (5 bases). The CDR3 covers 16 residues. V dropped 5 bases and J dropped 1 base, with 17 bases sitting between them. Germline CDR1 reads SGHVS; CDR2 reads FQNEAQ. The CDR3 DNA is TGTGCCAGCAGCCCCCAGGGTGGGGCAGTCCAAGAGACCCAGTACTTC. This translates into CASSPQGGAVQETQYF. The complete variable domain, with remaining parts taken from reference TRBV7-8 and TRBJ2-5, reads GAGVSQSPRYKVAKRGQDVALRCDPISGHVSLFWYQQALGQGPEFLTYFQNEAQLDKSGLPSDRFFAERPEGSVSTLKIQRTQQEDSAVYLCASSPQGGAVQETQYFGPGTRLLVL.

In this sample, this clone turned up a few times. The chain combines TRBV28 with TRBJ2-2; 8 nucleotides match TRBD1. The CDR3 length is 15 residues. V shed 2 bases, J shed 6 bases, and the junction held 5 bases outside the gene matches. Germline V gene data show CDR1 as MDHEN and CDR2 as SYDVKM. The CDR3 DNA follows: TGTGCCAGCAGTTTAAATTTACAGGGGGCCGGGGAGCTGTTTTTT. Translating gives CASSLNLQGAGELFF.

In nucleotides, the CDR3 is TGTGCCAGAAGCTTGCCCGGACAGGAGGCGTACGGAAACACCATATATTTT. Protein product: CARSLPGQEAYGNTIYF. V usage is TRBV5-3 and J usage is TRBJ1-3, with 7 bases that match TRBD1. TRBV5-3 has ORF status, its function being uncertain. Trimming cost V 1 base and J 4 bases; bases outside gene matches: 11. The length of the CDR3 is 17 residues.

The V and J genes are TRBV11-2 and TRBJ1-4; TRBD1 matches 7 bases. This CDR3 region has 17 residues. The V and J ends lost 5 bases and 7 bases, in that order; junction bases with no gene match: 16. CDR1 and CDR2 (germline): SGHAT, FQNNGV. CDR3 sequence reads: CASSKRQGTAVGEKLFF. The CDR3 DNA reads as TGTGCCAGCAGCAAACGACAGGGTACGGCGGTCGGTGAAAAACTGTTTTTT.

V usage is TRBV5-8 and J usage is TRBJ2-5; D is uncertain. This CDR3 contains 14 residues. The V gene's germline CDR1 is SGHTS and CDR2 YDEGEE. Deletions cut 0 bases from V and 3 bases from J, with 9 bases between. In DNA form, the CDR3 reads TGTGCCAGCAGCTTGGTGTCTTACGAAGAGACCCAGTACTTC. Translated, it gives CASSLVSYEETQYF.

This chain joins TRBV4-2 and TRBJ2-2, with TRBD2 as a possible D gene (6 bases). This CDR3 contains 14 residues. The germline V gene has CDR1 LGHNA and CDR2 YNFKEQ. V dropped 3 bases and J dropped 5 bases, with 10 bases sitting between them. CDR3: CASSQGEETGELFF. The CDR3 DNA reads TGTGCCAGCAGCCAGGGGGAGGAGACCGGGGAGCTGTTTTTT.